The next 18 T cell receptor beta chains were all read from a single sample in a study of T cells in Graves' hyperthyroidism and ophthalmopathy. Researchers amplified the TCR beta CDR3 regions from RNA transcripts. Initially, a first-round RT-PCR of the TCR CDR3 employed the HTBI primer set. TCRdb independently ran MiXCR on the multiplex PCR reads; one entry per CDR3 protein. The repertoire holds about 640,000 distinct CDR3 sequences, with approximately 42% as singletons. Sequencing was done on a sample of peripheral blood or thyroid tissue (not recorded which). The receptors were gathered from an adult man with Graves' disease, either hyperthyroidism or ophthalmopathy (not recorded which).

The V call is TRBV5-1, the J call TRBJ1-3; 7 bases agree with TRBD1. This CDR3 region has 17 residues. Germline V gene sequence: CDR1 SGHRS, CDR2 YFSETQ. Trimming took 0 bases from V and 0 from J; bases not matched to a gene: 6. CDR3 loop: CASSLVGDSYSGNTIYF. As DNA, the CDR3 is TGCGCCAGCAGCTTGGTCGGGGACAGCTACTCTGGAAACACCATATATTTT.

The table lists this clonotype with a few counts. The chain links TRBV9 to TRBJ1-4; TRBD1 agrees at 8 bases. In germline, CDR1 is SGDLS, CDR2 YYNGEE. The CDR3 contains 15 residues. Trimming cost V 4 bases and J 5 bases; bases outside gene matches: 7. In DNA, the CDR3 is TGTGCCAGCAGCAAATTCAGGGGGCCGAATGAAAAACTGTTTTTT. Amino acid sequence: CASSKFRGPNEKLFF. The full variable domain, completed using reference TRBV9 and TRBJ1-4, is DSGVTQTPKHLITATGQRVTLRCSPRSGDLSVYWYQQSLDQGLQFLIQYYNGEERAKGNILERFSAQQFPDLHSELNLSSLELGDSALYFCASSKFRGPNEKLFFGSGTQLSVL.

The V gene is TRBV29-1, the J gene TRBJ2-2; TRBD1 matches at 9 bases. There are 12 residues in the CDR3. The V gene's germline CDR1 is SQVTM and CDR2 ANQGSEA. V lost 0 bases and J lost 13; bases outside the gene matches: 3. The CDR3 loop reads CSVEEEDRGLFF. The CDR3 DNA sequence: TGCAGCGTTGAAGAGGAGGACAGGGGGCTGTTTTTT.

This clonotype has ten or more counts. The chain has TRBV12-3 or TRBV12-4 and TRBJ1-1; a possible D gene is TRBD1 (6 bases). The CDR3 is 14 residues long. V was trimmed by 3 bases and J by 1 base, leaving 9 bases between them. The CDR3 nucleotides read TGTGCCAGCAGTTTGGGGGGCCCGAACACTGAAGCTTTCTTT. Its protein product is CASSLGGPNTEAFF.

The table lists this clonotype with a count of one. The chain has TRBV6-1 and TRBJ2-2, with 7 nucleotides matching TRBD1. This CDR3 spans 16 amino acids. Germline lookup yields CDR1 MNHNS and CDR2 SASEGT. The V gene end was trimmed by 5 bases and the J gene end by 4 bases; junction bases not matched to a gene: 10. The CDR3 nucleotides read TGTGCCAGCAGTACGAGCACCAGGGGGTGCACCGGGGAGCTGTTTTTT. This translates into CASSTSTRGCTGELFF.

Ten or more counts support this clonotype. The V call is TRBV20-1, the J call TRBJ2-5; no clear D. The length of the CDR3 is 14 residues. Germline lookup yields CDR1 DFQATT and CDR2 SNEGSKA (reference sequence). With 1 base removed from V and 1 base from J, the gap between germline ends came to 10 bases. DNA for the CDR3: TGCAGTGCTAGAGTACGCGTGATCCAAGAGACCCAGTACTTC. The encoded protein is CSARVRVIQETQYF.

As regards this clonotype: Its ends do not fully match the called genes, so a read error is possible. CDR3: CAISLTAGNTGELFF. CDR3 bases: TGTGCCATCAGTTTAACAGCGGGCAACACCGGGGAGCTGTTTTTT. V is TRBV6-6 and J is TRBJ2-2; D is possibly TRBD2 (6 bases). The CDR3 has 15 residues. CDR1 and CDR2 from the germline V gene are MNHNY and SVGAGI (reference sequence).

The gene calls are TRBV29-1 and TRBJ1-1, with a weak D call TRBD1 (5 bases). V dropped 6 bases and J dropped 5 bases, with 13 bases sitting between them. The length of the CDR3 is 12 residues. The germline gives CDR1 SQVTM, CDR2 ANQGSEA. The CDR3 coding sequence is TGCAGCGTCAGGGAGGGTTCGACTGAAGCTTTCTTT. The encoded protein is CSVREGSTEAFF.

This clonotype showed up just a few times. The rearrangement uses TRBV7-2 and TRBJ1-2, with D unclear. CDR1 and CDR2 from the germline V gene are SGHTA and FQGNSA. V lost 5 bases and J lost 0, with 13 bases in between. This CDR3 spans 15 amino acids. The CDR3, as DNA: TGTGCCAGCAGCCAAGGATCCGGAGCTAACTATGGCTACACCTTC. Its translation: CASSQGSGANYGYTF. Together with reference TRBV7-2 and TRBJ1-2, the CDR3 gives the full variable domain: GAGVSQSPSNKVTEKGKDVELRCDPISGHTALYWYRQSLGQGLEFLIYFQGNSAPDKSGLPSDRFSAERTGGSVSTLTIQRTQQEDSAVYLCASSQGSGANYGYTFGSGTRLTVV.

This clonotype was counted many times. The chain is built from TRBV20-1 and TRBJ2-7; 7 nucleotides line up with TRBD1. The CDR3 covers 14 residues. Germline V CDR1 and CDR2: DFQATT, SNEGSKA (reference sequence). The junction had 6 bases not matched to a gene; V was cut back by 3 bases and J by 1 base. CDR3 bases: TGCAGTGCTAGCCCTACAGGGGTGTCCTACGAGCAGTACTTC. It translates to CSASPTGVSYEQYF.

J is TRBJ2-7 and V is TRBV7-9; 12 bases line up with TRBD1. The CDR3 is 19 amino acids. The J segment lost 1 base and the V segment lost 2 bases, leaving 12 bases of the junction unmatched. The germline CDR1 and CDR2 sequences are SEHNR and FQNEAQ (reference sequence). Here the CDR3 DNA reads TGTGCCAGCAGCTTAAGGGTTGGGACAGGGGGCTTGAGGTCCTACGAGCAGTACTTC. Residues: CASSLRVGTGGLRSYEQYF. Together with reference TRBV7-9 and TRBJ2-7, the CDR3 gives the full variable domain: DTGVSQNPRHKITKRGQNVTFRCDPISEHNRLYWYRQTLGQGPEFLTYFQNEAQLEKSRLLSDRFSAERPKGSFSTLEIQRTEQGDSAMYLCASSLRVGTGGLRSYEQYFGPGTRLTVT.

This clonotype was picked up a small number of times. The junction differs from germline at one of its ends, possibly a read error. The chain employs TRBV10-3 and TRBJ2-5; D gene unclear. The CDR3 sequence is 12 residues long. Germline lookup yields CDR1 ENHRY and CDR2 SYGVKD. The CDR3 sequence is CASSYGETTQYF. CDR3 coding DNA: TGTGCCAGCAGTTACGGTGAAACGACCCAGTACTTC.

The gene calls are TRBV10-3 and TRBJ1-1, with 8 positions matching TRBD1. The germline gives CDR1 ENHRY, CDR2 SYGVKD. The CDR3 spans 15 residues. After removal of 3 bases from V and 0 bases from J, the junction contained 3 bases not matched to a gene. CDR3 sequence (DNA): TGTGCCATCAGTGACGGACAGGGACTGAACACTGAAGCTTTCTTT. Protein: CAISDGQGLNTEAFF.

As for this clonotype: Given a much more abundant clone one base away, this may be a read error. CDR3 DNA sequence: TGTACCAGCAGCTTAGACAGGGAGGGTCAGCCCCAGCATTTT. This encodes CTSSLDREGQPQHF. V gene TRBV7-8 combines with J gene TRBJ1-5, with TRBD1 identical over 7 bases. The germline CDR1 and CDR2 sequences are SGHVS and FQNEAQ. The CDR3 has 14 amino acids. Complete variable domain (other parts from reference TRBV7-8 and TRBJ1-5): GAGVSQSPRYKVAKRGQDVALRCDPISGHVSLFWYQQALGQGPEFLTYFQNEAQLDKSGLPSDRFFAERPEGSVSTLKIQRTQQEDSAVYLCTSSLDREGQPQHFGDGTRLSIL.

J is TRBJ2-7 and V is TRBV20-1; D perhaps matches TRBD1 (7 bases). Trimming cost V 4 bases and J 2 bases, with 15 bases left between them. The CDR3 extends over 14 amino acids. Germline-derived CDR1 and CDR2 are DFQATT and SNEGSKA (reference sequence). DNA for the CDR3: TGCAGTGCTATAGCGGCAGGGGGACCCTACGAGCAGTACTTC. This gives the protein CSAIAAGGPYEQYF.

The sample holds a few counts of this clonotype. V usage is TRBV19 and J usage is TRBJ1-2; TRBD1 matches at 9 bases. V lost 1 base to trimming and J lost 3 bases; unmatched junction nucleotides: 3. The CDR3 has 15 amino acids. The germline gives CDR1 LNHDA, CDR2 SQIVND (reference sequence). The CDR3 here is CASSIAGQGYYGYTF. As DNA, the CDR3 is TGTGCCAGTAGTATAGCCGGACAGGGGTACTATGGCTACACCTTC. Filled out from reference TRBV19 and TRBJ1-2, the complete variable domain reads DGGITQSPKYLFRKEGQNVTLSCEQNLNHDAMYWYRQDPGQGLRLIYYSQIVNDFQKGDIAEGYSVSREKKESFPLTVTSAQKNPTAFYLCASSIAGQGYYGYTFGSGTRLTVV.

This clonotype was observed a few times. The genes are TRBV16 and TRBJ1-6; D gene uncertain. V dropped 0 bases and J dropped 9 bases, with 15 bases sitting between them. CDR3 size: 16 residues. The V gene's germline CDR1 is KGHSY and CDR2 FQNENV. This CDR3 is CASSQSGSSGSSPLHF. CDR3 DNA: TGTGCCAGCAGCCAATCGGGCAGTTCGGGATCTTCACCCCTCCACTTT. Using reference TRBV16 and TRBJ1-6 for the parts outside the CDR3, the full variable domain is GEEVAQTPKHLVRGEGQKAKLYCAPIKGHSYVFWYQQVLKNEFKFLISFQNENVFDETGMPKERFSAKCLPNSPCSLEIQATKLEDSAVYFCASSQSGSSGSSPLHFGNGTRLTVT.

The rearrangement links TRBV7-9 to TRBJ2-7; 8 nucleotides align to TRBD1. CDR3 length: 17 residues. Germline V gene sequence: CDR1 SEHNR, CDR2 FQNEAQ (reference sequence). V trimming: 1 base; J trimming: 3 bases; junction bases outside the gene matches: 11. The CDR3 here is CASSLDARYRGDYEQYF. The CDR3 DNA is TGTGCCAGCAGCTTAGATGCCCGGTACAGGGGGGACTACGAGCAGTACTTC.